This TCR beta chain is from a study of blood T cell repertoires in COVID-19. Study-level background: Acute and convalescent COVID-19 samples came from the United States, Italy and Spain.

CDR3 length: 15 amino acids. Trimming stripped 1 base from V and 4 bases from J, with 8 bases between. Germline V gene lookup returns CDR1 LGHDT and CDR2 YNNKEL (reference sequence). Regarding this clone: The sample has other DNA sequences that encode this CDR3 too.

Clones were read by immunoSEQ multiplex PCR, and TCRdb kept only the in-frame ones, dropping some. The sample comprises about 350,000 clones, about 88% of which are singletons, and 2.5% to 3% rests with the top ten. Participants reported their clinical history, and cohort assignment relied on those reports. This rearrangement joins TRBV3-1 (or the pseudogene TRBV3-2) to TRBJ1-6; D perhaps matches TRBD1 (6 bases). The sequenced sample was PBMCs or T cells enriched from blood (not recorded which). The TCR originated in a woman aged 25 to 39 who had recovered from COVID-19. The CDR3 bases are TGTGCCAGCAGCCAAGGCCAGGGGTATAATTCACCCCTCCACTTT. Residues: CASSQGQGYNSPLHF.